This TCR beta chain was recovered during a study of blood T cell repertoires in COVID-19. Sequencing was performed with immunoSEQ multiplex PCR; in TCRdb, only in-frame clones are kept and a portion is missing. Here the sample spans roughly 41,000 clones, 90% being singletons. CDR3 size: 14 residues. Germline CDR1 reads MNHEY; CDR2 reads SMNVEV (reference sequence). Trimming removed 0 bases from V and 6 bases from J, with 9 bases in between. The origin of this receptor is a man in his 60s with active or convalescent COVID-19. The rearrangement uses TRBV27 and TRBJ1-5; the D gene is possibly TRBD1 (6 bases). What was sequenced was peripheral blood. In nucleotides, the CDR3 is TGTGCCAGCAGTTTATCCGCAGGGGTTCAGCCCCAGCATTTT. Protein sequence: CASSLSAGVQPQHF.